One and the same sample provided the 5 T cell receptor beta chains below, sequenced in a study of immune evolution from preneoplasia to lung adenocarcinoma. Sequenced by immunoSEQ multiplex PCR; TCRdb stores in-frame clones only, minus some. The data contain about 12,000 clones, approximately 81% of them seen just once; the ten biggest clones take up 3% to 4%. The sample taken for sequencing was FFPE tissue from an adenomatous hyperplasia lung lesion. Regarding subset: atypical adenomatous hyperplasia (AAH), lung preneoplasia. Source of these receptors: a person aged 45 to 69 with lung adenocarcinoma.

The V gene is TRBV19, the J gene TRBJ2-3, with 10 bases lining up with TRBD1. There are 17 residues in the CDR3. From germline, CDR1 is LNHDA and CDR2 SQIVND (reference sequence). V was pared by 2 bases and J by 2 bases, with 7 bases of the junction left unmatched. The CDR3: CASSISRGQGLTDTQYF. The CDR3 coding sequence is TGTGCCAGTAGTATATCTAGGGGACAGGGGCTCACAGATACGCAGTATTTT.

The chain couples TRBV5-4 to TRBJ2-1; D is ambiguous. The CDR3 length is 15 residues. Germline V gives CDR1 SGHNT, CDR2 YYREEE (reference sequence). V gave up 0 bases and J gave up 6 bases, with 13 bases separating them. The CDR3 bases are TGTGCCAGCAGCTTGGCCCCAGGCCGGACCAATGAGCAGTTCTTC. Its translation: CASSLAPGRTNEQFF.

The V and J genes are TRBV12-5 and TRBJ1-1; D is perhaps TRBD1 (5 bases). The CDR3 has 15 residues. Per germline, CDR1 LGHNT and CDR2 FRNRAP. V was cut by 5 bases and J by 6 bases, with 19 bases left in between. CDR3 coding DNA: TGTGCTAGTGGTCCAAACCAGGGTTACGTCTCTGAAGCTTTCTTT. It yields the protein CASGPNQGYVSEAFF.

This clone appeared once. The rearrangement joins TRBV18 to TRBJ2-3; D may be TRBD1 (7 bases). The V and J ends lost 5 bases and 4 bases respectively, with 13 bases between them. The CDR3 runs 14 residues. The germline gives CDR1 KGHSH, CDR2 LQKENI. CDR3 DNA: TGTGCCAGCTCATTCCAGGGGGGCCCAGATACGCAGTATTTT. Its translation is CASSFQGGPDTQYF. The entire variable domain, with the rest obtained from reference TRBV18 and TRBJ2-3, is as follows: NAGVMQNPRHLVRRRGQEARLRCSPMKGHSHVYWYRQLPEEGLKFMVYLQKENIIDESGMPKERFSAEFPKEGPSILRIQQVVRGDSAAYFCASSFQGGPDTQYFGPGTRLTVL.

The chain combines TRBV5-6 with TRBJ1-4; 8 bases align to TRBD1. Trimming removed 4 bases from V and 0 bases from J; junction bases left unmatched: 8. From germline, CDR1 is SGHDT and CDR2 YYEEEE. The CDR3 extends over 17 amino acids. The CDR3 DNA reads TGTGCCAGCAGCCCTACGCAACAGGGGGCAACTAATGAAAAACTGTTTTTT. Translating gives CASSPTQQGATNEKLFF.